This TCR beta chain was captured in a study of T cell responses to AZD1222 COVID-19 vaccine (dated by TCRdb to the early 2020s). General notes on the study: AZD1222 recipients given second doses at about 4 weeks or at about 12 weeks were pooled, since spike-specific TCR depth and breadth were not found to differ between the two schedules. Trial participants were enrolled into age subgroups of 18-55, 56-69 and 70-plus years, which contained roughly 150, 30 and 60 TCR-sequenced participants, respectively. A total of around 240 trial participants underwent TCR sequencing, of whom more than 200 had received two doses of AZD1222 and around 25 had received two doses of the MenACWY control vaccine.

The CDR3 regions of human TCRbeta chains were analyzed by immunosequencing. In the original analysis: TCRs in the repertoires were compared against a reference library of SARS-CoV-2-specific TCRs that had been generated with the MIRA antigen-specificity platform. Breadth was defined as the fraction of unique TCRs that were SARS-CoV-2-associated. Depth was defined as the fraction of total T cells that were SARS-CoV-2-associated. Each spike-specific TCR was assigned to its reactive spike region and to a CD4 or CD8 class using the MIRA data. Log10-transformed breadth and depth values were compared by one-way ANOVA with Sidak's multiple comparisons tests. TCRdb took this table from immuneACCESS and kept in-frame rearrangements with V and J called. Such tables lack part of the clones; where checked against another copy, unresolved V genes explain under half of the gap, and the rest is unexplained. V and J calls and clone size come straight from that table; D and trimming were deduced from the DNA. The sample records about 110,000 clones, 87% of which are singletons. The top ten hold approximately 4.3% of the sample.

Broad study findings and their caveats: Conclusions about previously exposed vaccinees are limited because only 5 or 6 AZD1222 recipients were SARS-CoV-2 seropositive at baseline. Nearly half of unique spike-specific TCRs reportedly recognized epitopes outside regions mutated in the B.1.351 and B.1.1.7 variants. In the small 56-69-year group, the increase in depth fell short of significance, most likely because of low power. Most participants were white British and females outnumbered males, and the authors suggested that clonal diversity may have been underestimated. The vaccine-associated CD4 TCRs covered the entire spike protein, and the dominant responses fell in regions 160-218 and 743-854. A significant rise in spike-specific TCR breadth and depth was observed after two AZD1222 doses relative to day 0 and relative to MenACWY recipients. No day 14 peak-response samples were available, so repertoires were characterized only after the peak T cell response.

This clone was counted only a few times. Its recognized antigen is unknown. Base-call qualities are not available, and no considerably larger clone is one nucleotide away. The sample's time point, from its label and the paper: baseline before first vaccination. Vaccinee samples came from UK trials COV001 and COV002, including a single-blind randomized controlled phase 2/3 trial of AZD1222 (ChAdOx1 nCoV-19) in healthy adults. For TCRbeta chain sequencing, PBMC samples from trial participants were taken at day 0 and at day 28 after the second dose. The CDR3 sequence holds 18 residues, the cysteine and phenylalanine included. The CDR3 DNA has 54 bases and is translated from base 1. Here V drops 2 bases and J drops 3 bases, and the junction holds 12 bases not matched to any gene. According to the germline V gene, CDR1 reads SGHTA and CDR2 reads FQGNSA.

The TCR sequence derives from an adult in good health. Recombination linked TRBV7-2 to TRBJ2-3; 9 central bases correspond to TRBD1. The sample here was peripheral blood, taken on day 0 of AZD1222 vaccination. The CDR3 loop reads CASSLRFSAQGATDTQYF. DNA sequence: TGTGCCAGCAGCTTAAGGTTTTCGGCACAGGGGGCGACAGATACGCAGTATTTT.